The clone carrying this T cell receptor beta chain has only a few counts. From the 5' RACE reads, TCRdb called clonotypes with MiXCR, one entry per CDR3 protein. This sample has 450,000 or so distinct CDR3 sequences; roughly 18% occur once, and the top ten carry roughly 12%. The V end lost 0 bases, the J end lost 7 bases, and 12 bases lay between the germline ends. Germline V gene sequence: CDR1 LGHNA, CDR2 YSLEER. The CDR3 is made up of 15 amino acids. This sample stems from a study of identical twins. V and J are TRBV4-3 and TRBJ1-4; D is undetermined. The source is a middle-aged man in good health. The sample consisted of naive T cells sorted from blood. Here the CDR3 reads CASSQDSLRTEKLFF. DNA for the CDR3: TGCGCCAGCAGCCAAGATAGCCTTAGGACTGAAAAACTGTTTTTT.